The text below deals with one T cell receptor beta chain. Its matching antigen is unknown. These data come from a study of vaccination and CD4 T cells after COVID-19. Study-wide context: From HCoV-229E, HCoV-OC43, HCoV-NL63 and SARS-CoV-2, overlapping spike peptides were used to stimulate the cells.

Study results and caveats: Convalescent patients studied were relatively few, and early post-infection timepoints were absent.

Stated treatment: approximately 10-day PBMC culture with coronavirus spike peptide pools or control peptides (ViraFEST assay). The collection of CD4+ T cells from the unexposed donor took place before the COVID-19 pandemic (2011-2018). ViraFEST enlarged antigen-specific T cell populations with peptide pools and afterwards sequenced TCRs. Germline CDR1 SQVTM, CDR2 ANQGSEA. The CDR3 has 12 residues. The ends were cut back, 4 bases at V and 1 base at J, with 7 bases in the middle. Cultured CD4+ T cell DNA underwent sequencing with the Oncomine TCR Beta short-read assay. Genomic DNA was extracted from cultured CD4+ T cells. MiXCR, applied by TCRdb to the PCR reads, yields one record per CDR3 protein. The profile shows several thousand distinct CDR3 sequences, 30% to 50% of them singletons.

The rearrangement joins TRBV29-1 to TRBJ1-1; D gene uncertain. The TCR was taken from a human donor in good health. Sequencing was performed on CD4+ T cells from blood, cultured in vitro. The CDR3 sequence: CSVGFPNTEAFF. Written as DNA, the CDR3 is TGCAGCGTTGGATTCCCGAACACTGAAGCTTTCTTT.